The rows below give T cell receptor beta chains drawn from one sample of a study of T cell repertoires in cytomegalovirus infection. MiXCR was run by TCRdb on the reads, yielding one entry per CDR3 protein. The sample has about 300,000 distinct CDR3 sequences, about 9.2% seen once. Material: PBMCs. The receptors derive from a human donor in good health (CMV status not recorded). Some clones in this sample may be carry-over from other donors' samples. CDR3s include the opening cysteine and the closing phenylalanine or tryptophan. D genes are given only for firm matches. Size values are once, few and many counts, or a class for expanded clones, and some rows have none.

J: TRBJ2-5
size: -
V: TRBV24-1
D: -
CDR3: CATSVTKGTQYF
DNA: TGTGCCACCAGTGTTACAAAAGGGACCCAGTACTTC

J: TRBJ1-1
size: -
V: TRBV2
D: TRBD1
CDR3: CASTQGADTEAFF
DNA: TGTGCCAGCACCCAGGGGGCTGACACTGAAGCTTTCTTT

J: TRBJ2-1
size: many
V: TRBV19
D: -
CDR3: CASSIGGLSYNEQFF
DNA: TGTGCCAGTAGTATTGGGGGTCTCTCCTACAATGAGCAGTTCTTC

J: TRBJ1-1
size: few
V: TRBV4-2
D: -
CDR3: CASSQVGAANTEAFF
DNA: TGTGCCAGCAGCCAAGTCGGGGCGGCAAACACTGAAGCTTTCTTT

J: TRBJ2-5
size: -
V: TRBV20-1
D: TRBD2
CDR3: CSARGEAGTQYF
DNA: TGCAGTGCTCGGGGGGAGGCAGGAACCCAGTACTTC

J: TRBJ2-2
size: many
V: TRBV28
D: -
CDR3: CASSGAAKNSNTGELFF
DNA: TGTGCCAGTAGTGGGGCAGCAAAGAACTCGAACACCGGGGAGCTGTTTTTT

J: TRBJ2-3
size: many
V: TRBV6-5
D: -
CDR3: CASRVGDTQYF
DNA: TGTGCCAGCAGGGTAGGGGATACGCAGTATTTT

J: TRBJ2-5
size: -
V: TRBV20-1
D: -
CDR3: CSAIPDQETQYF
DNA: TGCAGTGCTATTCCGGACCAAGAGACCCAGTACTTC

J: TRBJ2-2
size: -
V: TRBV12-3/TRBV12-4
D: TRBD1
CDR3: CASRPGDRADTGELFF
DNA: TGTGCCAGCAGACCGGGGGACAGGGCCGACACCGGGGAGCTGTTTTTT

J: TRBJ1-1
size: many
V: TRBV7-8
D: -
CDR3: CASSLGSQNEAFF
DNA: TGTGCCAGCAGCTTAGGCAGCCAGAATGAAGCTTTCTTT

J: TRBJ2-7
size: -
V: TRBV11-2
D: -
CDR3: CASSSSPIDEQYF
DNA: TGTGCCAGCAGCTCATCCCCGATCGACGAGCAGTACTTC

J: TRBJ2-3
size: many
V: TRBV7-9
D: -
CDR3: CASSLLTSGNREYTQYF
DNA: TGTGCCAGCAGCTTATTAACCAGCGGCAACCGAGAATATACGCAGTATTTT

J: TRBJ2-3
size: many
V: TRBV7-9
D: -
CDR3: CASSLVPSPDTQYF
DNA: TGTGCCAGCAGCTTAGTACCTAGTCCAGATACGCAGTATTTT

J: TRBJ2-1
size: many
V: TRBV6-2/TRBV6-3
D: -
CDR3: CASSYSLSTGNEQFF
DNA: TGTGCCAGCAGTTACTCTCTATCTACGGGCAATGAGCAGTTCTTC

J: TRBJ1-2
size: few
V: TRBV2
D: -
CDR3: CASVGNYGYTF
DNA: TGTGCCAGCGTCGGGAACTATGGCTACACCTTC

J: TRBJ1-2
size: few
V: TRBV4-3
D: TRBD1
CDR3: CASSQAADRRGPGYTF
DNA: TGCGCCAGCAGCCAAGCCGCGGACAGGCGGGGCCCTGGCTACACCTTC

J: TRBJ2-1
size: many
V: TRBV5-6
D: -
CDR3: CASSLLLYNEQFF
DNA: TGTGCCAGCAGCTTGTTACTTTACAATGAGCAGTTCTTC

J: TRBJ2-1
size: many
V: TRBV11-2
D: TRBD2
CDR3: CASTGLAGYNEQFF
DNA: TGTGCCAGCACTGGACTAGCGGGGTACAATGAGCAGTTCTTC

J: TRBJ2-3
size: many
V: TRBV7-2
D: -
CDR3: CASSLERLTDTQYF
DNA: TGTGCCAGCAGCTTGGAGCGACTCACAGATACGCAGTATTTT

J: TRBJ2-1
size: many
V: TRBV29-1
D: TRBD2
CDR3: CSVLSGGAREQFF
DNA: TGCAGCGTTCTTAGCGGGGGGGCGCGAGAGCAGTTCTTC

J: TRBJ2-2
size: many
V: TRBV28
D: TRBD1
CDR3: CATAGLRDRSNTGELFF
DNA: TGTGCCACCGCAGGCCTCCGGGACAGGTCGAACACCGGGGAGCTGTTTTTT

J: TRBJ2-1
size: few
V: TRBV20-1
D: TRBD1
CDR3: CSAPDRSNEQFF
DNA: TGCAGTGCACCGGACAGGTCGAATGAGCAGTTCTTC